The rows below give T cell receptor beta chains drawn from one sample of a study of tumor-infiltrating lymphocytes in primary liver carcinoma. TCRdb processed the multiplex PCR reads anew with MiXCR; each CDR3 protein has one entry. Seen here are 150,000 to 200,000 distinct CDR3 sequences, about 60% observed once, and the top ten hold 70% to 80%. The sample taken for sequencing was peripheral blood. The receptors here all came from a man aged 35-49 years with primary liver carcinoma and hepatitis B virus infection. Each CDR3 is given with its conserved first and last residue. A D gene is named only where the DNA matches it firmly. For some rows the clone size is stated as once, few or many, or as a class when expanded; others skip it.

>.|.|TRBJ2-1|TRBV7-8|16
TGTGCCAGCAACTTAGAGTGGCCAACATCCTACAATGAGCAGTTCTTC
CASNLEWPTSYNEQFF
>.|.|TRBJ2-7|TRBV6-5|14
TGTGCCAGCAGTTACGGGCAGCCGTCCTACGAGCAGTACTTC
CASSYGQPSYEQYF
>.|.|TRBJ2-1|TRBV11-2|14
TGTGCCAGCACCCCCCTCGGGGTCCTTAGTGAGCAGTTCTTC
CASTPLGVLSEQFF
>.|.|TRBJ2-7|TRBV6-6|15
TGTGCCAGCAGTTACTCCCTCGGCAGGGCCTACGAGCAGTACTTC
CASSYSLGRAYEQYF
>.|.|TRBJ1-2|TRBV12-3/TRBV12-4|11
TGTGCCAGCAGTTTCCAGGGAGGCTACACCTTC
CASSFQGGYTF
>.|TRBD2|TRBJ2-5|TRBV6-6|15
TGCGCCAGCGGGGGTACTAGCGGGAGGAGCGAGGCCCAGTATTTC
CASGGTSGRSEAQYF
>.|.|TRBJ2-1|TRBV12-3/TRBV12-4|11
TGTGCCAGTGGAAAGAGCTGGATTACGTTCTTC
CASGKSWITFF
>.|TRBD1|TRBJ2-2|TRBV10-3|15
TGTGCCATCACTCCGGGACAGGGAATCACCGGGGAGCTGTTTTTT
CAITPGQGITGELFF
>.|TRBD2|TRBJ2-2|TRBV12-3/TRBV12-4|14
TGTGCCAGCAGCAGCGGGAGCGACACCGGGGAGCCGTTTTTT
CASSSGSDTGEPFF
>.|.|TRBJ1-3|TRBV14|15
TGTGCCAGCAGCGCCAGGCTCTACTCTGGAAACACCATATATTTT
CASSARLYSGNTIYF
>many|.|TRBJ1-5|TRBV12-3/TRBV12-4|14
TGTGCCAGCAGTTTCGTAGATAGCAATCAGCCCCAGCATTTT
CASSFVDSNQPQHF
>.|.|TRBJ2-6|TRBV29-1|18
TGCAGCGTTGAAGGGTCGAGGGAGGCCCGTCCTGGGGCCAACGTCCTGACTTTC
CSVEGSREARPGANVLTF
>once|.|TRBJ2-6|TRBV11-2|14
TGTGCCAGCAGCCTGACATGGGGGGCCAACGCCCTGACTTTC
CASSLTWGANALTF
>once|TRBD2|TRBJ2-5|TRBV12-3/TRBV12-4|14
TGTGCCAGCAGTTTAATGGGGGGGGACGAGACCCAGTACTTC
CASSLMGGDETQYF
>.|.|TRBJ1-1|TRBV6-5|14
TGTGCCAGCAGTTTTTCAGGGATCCGCACTGAAGCTTTCTTT
CASSFSGIRTEAFF
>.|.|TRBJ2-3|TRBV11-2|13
TGTGTCAGCAGCATCACGGGACTTCAAGCGCAGTATTTT
CVSSITGLQAQYF
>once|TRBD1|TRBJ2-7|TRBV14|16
TGTGCCAGCAGCCGAACATGGACAGGGGGTTCCTACGAGCAGTACTTC
CASSRTWTGGSYEQYF
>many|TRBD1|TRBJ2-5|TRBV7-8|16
TGTGCCAGCAGCTTAGAAACAGGACAGGCGGGAGAGACCCAGTACTTC
CASSLETGQAGETQYF
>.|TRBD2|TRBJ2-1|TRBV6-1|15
TGTGCCAGTCTCCACGGACTAGCGACATACAATGAGCAGTTCTTC
CASLHGLATYNEQFF
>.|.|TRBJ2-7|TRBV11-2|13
TGTTCCAGCAGCTTAGATCTGTCATACGAGCAGTACTTC
CSSSLDLSYEQYF
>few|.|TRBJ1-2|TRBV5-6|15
TGTGCCAGCAGCTTGATGAGGAGGGCAAACTATGGCTACACCTTC
CASSLMRRANYGYTF
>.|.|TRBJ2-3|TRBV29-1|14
TGCAGCGTGTCTAGTGAGTGGGGCACAGATACGCAGTATTTT
CSVSSEWGTDTQYF
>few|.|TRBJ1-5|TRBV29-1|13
TGCAGCGTTGAGAGTGGGATAAATCAGCCCCAGCATTTT
CSVESGINQPQHF
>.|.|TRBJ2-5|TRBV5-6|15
TGTGCCAGCAACCAGTACAGCCGCAATGAGGAGACCCAGTACTTC
CASNQYSRNEETQYF
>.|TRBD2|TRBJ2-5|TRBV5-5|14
TGTGCCGGCAGCTTGGGAGGGGTGGAAGAGACCCAGTACTTC
CAGSLGGVEETQYF
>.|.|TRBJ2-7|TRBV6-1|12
TGTGCCAGCAGTGTTCCCTCCTACGAGCAGTACTTC
CASSVPSYEQYF
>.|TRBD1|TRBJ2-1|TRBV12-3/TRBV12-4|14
TGTGCCAGCAGTTTCTATAGGGTGGACAGGGGGCAGTTCTTC
CASSFYRVDRGQFF
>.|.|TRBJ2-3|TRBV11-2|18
TGTGCCAGCAGCTTAGATCTGTACACCGGGGACCACACAGATACGCAGTATTTT
CASSLDLYTGDHTDTQYF
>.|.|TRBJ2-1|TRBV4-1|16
TGCGCCAGCAGTGAGGAGCCCTCGAGGTCCTACAATGAGCAGTTCTTC
CASSEEPSRSYNEQFF
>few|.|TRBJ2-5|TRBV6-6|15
TGTGCCAGCAGTGACCTCGGGGGGCAACAAGAGACCCAGTACTTC
CASSDLGGQQETQYF
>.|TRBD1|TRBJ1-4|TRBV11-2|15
TGTGCCAGCAGCTCCCAGGGGGCGACGTATGAAAGACTGTTTTTT
CASSSQGATYERLFF
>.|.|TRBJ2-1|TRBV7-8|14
TGTGCCAGCAGCTTAAGGGCGGTATCGAATGAGCAGTTCTTC
CASSLRAVSNEQFF
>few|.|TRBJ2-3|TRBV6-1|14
TGTGCCAGCAGCGAACAGTGGAGCACAGATACGCAGTATTTT
CASSEQWSTDTQYF
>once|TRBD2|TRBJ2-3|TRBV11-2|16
TGTGCCAGAAGCCCGCGACTAGCGGGAGGAGGACATACGCAGTATTTT
CARSPRLAGGGHTQYF
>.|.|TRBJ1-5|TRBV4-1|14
TGCGCCAGCAGCCATGCAGGGGGCAATCAGCCCCAGCATTTT
CASSHAGGNQPQHF
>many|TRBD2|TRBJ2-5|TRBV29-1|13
TGCAGCGTTCGCGCTAGCGGGAGGGAGACCCAGTACTTC
CSVRASGRETQYF
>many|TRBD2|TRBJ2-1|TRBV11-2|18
TGTGCCAGCAGTTCACTCCGGACTAGCGGGAGGCGGCACAATGAGCAGTTCTTC
CASSSLRTSGRRHNEQFF
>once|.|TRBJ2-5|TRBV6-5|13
TGTGCCAGCAACCGAGACTCAACGTGGACCCAGTACTTC
CASNRDSTWTQYF
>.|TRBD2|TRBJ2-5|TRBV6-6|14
TGTGCCAGTGCGCTAGCGGGAGGCCAAGAGACCCAGTACTTC
CASALAGGQETQYF
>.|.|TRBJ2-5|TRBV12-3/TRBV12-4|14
TGTGCCAGCAGATTTGCAGTGCCCATCGGGACCCAGTACTTC
CASRFAVPIGTQYF
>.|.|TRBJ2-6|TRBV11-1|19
TGTGCCAGCAACCCCCGGGGGAGCGGTGTTAGCTCTGGGGCCAACGTCCTGACTTTC
CASNPRGSGVSSGANVLTF
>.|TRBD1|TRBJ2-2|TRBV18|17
TGTGCCAGTTCACCCCGCACGGGACAGGGGGTGACCGGGGAGCTGTTTTTT
CASSPRTGQGVTGELFF
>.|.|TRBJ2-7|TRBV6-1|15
TGTGCCAGCAGCCCGGTGGGGGACGGTTTGATTTGGCAGTACTTC
CASSPVGDGLIWQYF
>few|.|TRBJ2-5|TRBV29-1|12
TGCAGCGTTGCAAGGCAGGGGGAGACCCAGTACTTC
CSVARQGETQYF
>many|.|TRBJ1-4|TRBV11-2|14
TGTGCCAGCAGCTTTAGGACTACTAATGAAAAACTGTTTTTT
CASSFRTTNEKLFF